Given below is one TCR beta chain in context. The data are from a study of T cell changes during pregnancy in multiple sclerosis. Only in-frame clones appear in the TCRdb table, and some are missing; sequencing was by immunoSEQ multiplex PCR. Of just over 50,000 clones listed, around 94% are singletons. V lost 6 bases and J lost 4, with 7 bases in between. Looked up from germline, CDR1 is DFQATT and CDR2 is SNEGSKA (reference sequence). The CDR3 has 11 residues. Sequenced here: CD4+ T cells from peripheral blood mononuclear cells, sampled in the second trimester of pregnancy. The sequence came from a female donor with multiple sclerosis, enrolled in a pregnancy study. The chain is built from TRBV20-1 and TRBJ2-1; possible D gene TRBD1, 6 bases. CDR3 nucleotides: TGCAGTGCCAGGGGATACAATGAGCAGTTCTTC. It encodes CSARGYNEQFF.